This T cell receptor beta chain came from a study of vaccination and CD4 T cells after COVID-19. Study-wide points: Spike mono-reactivity was found in 304 of 307 vaccine-specific clones from convalescent patients.

The CDR3 length is 14 residues. V shed 5 bases, J shed 8 bases, and the junction held 7 bases outside the gene matches. In germline, CDR1 is SGHTA, CDR2 FQGTGA. As regards this clonotype: What it binds is unknown.

Oncomine TCR Beta short-read sequencing was applied to DNA from cultured CD4+ T cells. TCRdb reprocessed the PCR reads with MiXCR, giving one entry per CDR3 protein. The table shows approximately 10,000 distinct CDR3 sequences, with about 66% occurring only once. The sample's treatment: approximately 9-day PBMC culture with coronavirus spike peptide pools or control peptides (ViraFEST assay). The material sequenced was CD4+ T cells from blood, cultured in vitro. The TCR was taken from a human donor who had recovered from COVID-19. The chain has TRBV7-3 and TRBJ2-3, with 10 positions matching TRBD2. The CDR3 region is CASSISSGGGTQYF. The CDR3 DNA is TGTGCCAGCAGCATATCTAGCGGGGGAGGTACGCAGTATTTT.